The 25 T cell receptor beta chains given below trace back to one sample, sequenced in a study of blood T cell repertoires in COVID-19. The table came from immunoSEQ multiplex PCR; TCRdb's copy has only in-frame clones and leaves some out. The sample shows about 330,000 clones, about 89% of them seen only once. Sequencing was carried out using peripheral blood. The receptors derive from a man aged 18-30 years who had recovered from COVID-19.

This chain links TRBV5-4 with TRBJ1-4, with 12 bases lining up with TRBD1. The junction had 12 bases not matched to a gene; V was cut back by 5 bases and J by 1 base. This CDR3 has 19 residues. The germline V gene encodes CDR1 SGHNT and CDR2 YYREEE (reference sequence). The CDR3 DNA reads TGTGCCAGCAGTAAAAGGGGACAGGGGGCCGAGAGAACTAATGAAAAACTGTTTTTT. Protein product: CASSKRGQGAERTNEKLFF. Complete variable domain (other parts from reference TRBV5-4 and TRBJ1-4): ETGVTQSPTHLIKTRGQQVTLRCSSQSGHNTVSWYQQALGQGPQFIFQYYREEENGRGNFPPRFSGLQFPNYSSELNVNALELDDSALYLCASSKRGQGAERTNEKLFFGSGTQLSVL.

The chain recombines TRBV27 with TRBJ1-2; D may be TRBD1 (5 bases). Deletions cut 5 bases from V and 8 bases from J, with 15 bases between. Germline-derived CDR1 and CDR2 are MNHEY and SMNVEV (reference sequence). The CDR3 has 13 amino acids. The DNA of the CDR3 is TGTGCCAGCAGTCCCCAATGGGCAGGGGGCTACACCTTC. This sequence encodes CASSPQWAGGYTF.

This chain links TRBV4-1 with TRBJ2-5; 8 positions match TRBD2. V lost 2 bases, J lost 2 bases, and 7 bases stayed unmatched. The length of the CDR3 is 16 residues. The germline V gene encodes CDR1 MGHRA and CDR2 YSYEKL. The CDR3 DNA follows: TGCGCCAGCAGCCAAACTCCGCGGGGGGATCAAGAGACCCAGTACTTC. Amino acids: CASSQTPRGDQETQYF.

V and J are TRBV5-1 and TRBJ2-1; TRBD2 agrees at 16 bases. Germline trimming cut 4 bases from V and 3 bases from J; bases unmatched to any gene: 7. CDR3 size: 18 residues. Germline assignment: CDR1 SGHRS and CDR2 YFSETQ. CDR3 residues: CASSDGTSGRAYYNEQFF. In DNA, the CDR3 is TGCGCCAGCAGCGACGGGACTAGCGGGAGGGCCTACTACAATGAGCAGTTCTTC.

V is TRBV21-1 and J is TRBJ2-2; the D call in the table, TRBD2, was not verified against the DNA. TRBV21-1 is a pseudogene. This CDR3 spans 16 amino acids. CDR3 residues: CASSKREGVSTGELFF. CDR3 nucleotides: TGTGCCAGCAGCAAACGTGAGGGAGTCAGCACCGGGGAGCTGTTTTTT.

The rearrangement links TRBV3-1 (or the pseudogene TRBV3-2) to TRBJ2-3; 14 bases match TRBD2. V lost 0 bases, J lost 6 bases, and 5 bases stayed unmatched. This CDR3 has 17 amino acids. Germline-derived CDR1 and CDR2 are LGHDT and YNNKEL (reference sequence). Here the CDR3 reads CASSQDGRTSGGDTQYF. DNA for the CDR3: TGTGCCAGCAGCCAAGATGGTAGGACTAGCGGGGGGGATACGCAGTATTTT.

The chain uses TRBV7-3 and TRBJ2-1; D is possibly TRBD2 (7 bases). The germline V gene has CDR1 SGHTA and CDR2 FQGTGA. The CDR3 runs 15 residues. V lost 2 bases to trimming and J lost 3 bases, with 11 bases between them. The CDR3 region is CASSLRGAVYNEQFF. The CDR3, as DNA: TGTGCCAGCAGCTTACGGGGGGCGGTCTACAATGAGCAGTTCTTC.

V is TRBV7-3 and J is TRBJ2-3, with 7 bases matching TRBD1. The V gene's germline CDR1 is SGHTA and CDR2 FQGTGA. This CDR3 region has 13 residues. V shed 5 bases and J 6 bases; nucleotides not matched to a gene: 5. CDR3 amino acids: CASSSDREDTQYF. DNA for the CDR3: TGTGCCAGCAGCAGCGACAGGGAGGATACGCAGTATTTT.

This chain joins TRBV5-1 and TRBJ1-1, with 8 bases lining up with TRBD1. Germline assignment: CDR1 SGHRS and CDR2 YFSETQ. V was pared by 0 bases and J by 3 bases, with 16 bases of the junction left unmatched. This CDR3 is built from 19 residues. CDR3 amino acids: CASSLGVAGGAKWDTEAFF. CDR3 nucleotide sequence: TGCGCCAGCAGCTTGGGGGTGGCAGGGGGCGCGAAGTGGGACACTGAAGCTTTCTTT.

V is TRBV6-6 and J is TRBJ1-2, with D perhaps matching TRBD1 (6 bases). Trimming took 2 bases from V and 4 from J, leaving 17 bases between them. Germline values: CDR1 MNHNY, CDR2 SVGAGI (reference sequence). The CDR3 loop spans 16 amino acids. CDR3 region: CASSYIQPQGSYGYTF. The CDR3 region has the DNA TGTGCCAGCAGTTACATCCAACCACAGGGATCCTATGGCTACACCTTC.

J is TRBJ2-7 and V is TRBV7-2, with 7 nucleotides matching TRBD1. Losses at the gene ends were 6 bases for V and 2 bases for J; bases not matched to a gene: 7. CDR1 SGHTA and CDR2 FQGNSA come from the germline V gene. CDR3 length: 14 residues. The CDR3, as DNA: TGTGCCAGCAGTTCTACCGGGACAGCCTACGAGCAGTACTTC. This encodes CASSSTGTAYEQYF.

The CDR3: CASSWGGPYSEQYF. As DNA, the CDR3 is TGTGCCAGTAGTTGGGGGGGTCCTTATAGCGAGCAGTACTTC. The V and J genes are TRBV19 and TRBJ2-7, with TRBD2 matching over 7 bases. Trimming took 5 bases from V and 6 from J; bases not matched to a gene: 10. Germline V lookup: CDR1 LNHDA, CDR2 SQIVND (reference sequence). This CDR3 region has 14 residues.

This clone was detected only once. This chain connects TRBV5-1 to TRBJ2-7; 11 bases fit TRBD2. CDR1 and CDR2 (germline): SGHRS, YFSETQ. CDR3 length: 17 residues. With 1 base clipped from V and 7 bases from J, the junction kept 13 bases outside the gene matches. The CDR3, as DNA: TGCGCCAGCAGCTTGTTAGCGGGGGGGCCGGCTCGGTATGAGCAGTACTTC. Protein: CASSLLAGGPARYEQYF.

The count of this clone is one. This sequence joins TRBV5-6 and TRBJ1-4, with D maybe TRBD1 (5 bases). V gave up 4 bases and J gave up 6 bases, with 19 bases separating them. Germline CDR1 reads SGHDT; CDR2 reads YYEEEE. This CDR3 spans 16 amino acids. The CDR3 DNA sequence: TGTGCCAGCAGCCCGGAGGTCGGGACTGTCTATGAAAAACTGTTTTTT. This gives the protein CASSPEVGTVYEKLFF.

V gene TRBV6-5 combines with J gene TRBJ2-1; a possible D gene is TRBD1 (5 bases). CDR3 length: 14 residues. The V gene lost 5 bases and the J gene lost 0 bases, with 8 bases spanning the gap. Germline-derived CDR1 and CDR2 are MNHEY and SVGAGI. The CDR3 DNA sequence: TGTGCCAGCAGTCAGGGCAGCTCCTACAATGAGCAGTTCTTC. As protein: CASSQGSSYNEQFF.

The chain combines TRBV4-1 with TRBJ2-5, with D uncertain. Deletions cut 1 base from V and 4 bases from J, with 10 bases between. Germline CDR1 and CDR2: MGHRA and YSYEKL. The CDR3 has 14 amino acids. The CDR3 nucleotides are TGCGCCAGCAGCCAAGGTCTAGGTTCAGAGACCCAGTACTTC. Translated, it gives CASSQGLGSETQYF.

This clone was recorded only once. The chain joins TRBV2 to TRBJ1-4, with 7 nucleotides matching TRBD1. The V gene's germline CDR1 is SNHLY and CDR2 FYNNEI. V was clipped by 8 bases and J by 5 bases; unmatched bases: 8. The CDR3 totals 14 residues. The CDR3 DNA reads TGTGCCAGCTGCTGCAGGGGGGAGAATGAAAAACTGTTTTTT. Translation: CASCCRGENEKLFF.

On this clone itself: One end of the junction is discordant with germline, which a read error may explain. This chain uses TRBV3-1 (or the pseudogene TRBV3-2) with TRBJ1-6; D is ambiguous. Germline V CDR1 and CDR2: LGHDT, YNNKEL (reference sequence). The CDR3 contains 12 residues. The CDR3 protein is CASCQGLSPLHF. In nucleotides, the CDR3 is TGTGCCAGCTGCCAAGGGCTCTCACCCCTCCACTTT.

This chain uses TRBV12-3 or TRBV12-4 with TRBJ2-7; D perhaps matches TRBD1 (6 bases). This CDR3 is built from 12 residues. The V end was cut by 0 bases, the J end by 9 bases, with 9 bases between. CDR3 residues: CASSLALGGQYF. DNA of the CDR3: TGTGCCAGCAGTTTAGCCCTAGGGGGGCAGTACTTC.

This clone was observed a handful of times. The chain links TRBV3-1 (or the pseudogene TRBV3-2) to TRBJ1-1, with TRBD1 matching over 9 bases. CDR3 length equals 14 residues. The germline V gene has CDR1 LGHDT and CDR2 YNNKEL (reference sequence). J gave up 11 bases and V 3 bases, and 10 bases lay outside the gene matches. The chain's CDR3 is CASSHLPGQGGAFF. The CDR3, as DNA: TGTGCCAGCAGCCACCTACCGGGACAGGGCGGGGCTTTCTTT.

The chain is built from TRBV10-3 and TRBJ2-1; the D gene is possibly TRBD1 (5 bases). Per the germline V gene, CDR1 is ENHRY and CDR2 is SYGVKD. The germline V and J ends were trimmed by 10 bases and 6 bases, with 19 bases remaining between them. The CDR3 has 14 amino acids. The CDR3 loop is CATQGFGLGNEQFF. CDR3 nucleotide sequence: TGTGCCACGCAGGGATTTGGCCTTGGCAATGAGCAGTTCTTC.

This chain uses TRBV7-6 with TRBJ2-7; D perhaps matches TRBD2 (5 bases). The CDR3 runs 14 residues. Germline CDR1 is SGHVS and CDR2 is FNYEAQ. V was trimmed by 2 bases and J by 7 bases, leaving 15 bases between them. The DNA for the CDR3 is TGTGCCAGCAGCTTATCCGCCCCCTCGGGGGAGCAGTACTTC. Amino acid sequence: CASSLSAPSGEQYF. The whole variable domain, remainder taken from reference TRBV7-6 and TRBJ2-7, is GAGVSQSPRYKVTKRGQDVALRCDPISGHVSLYWYRQALGQGPEFLTYFNYEAQQDKSGLPNDRFSAERPEGSISTLTIQRTEQRDSAMYRCASSLSAPSGEQYFGPGTRLTVT.

J is TRBJ1-2 and V is TRBV5-1; D possibly corresponds to TRBD1 (6 bases). Trimming removed 4 bases from V and 3 bases from J, with 19 bases in between. The CDR3 contains 16 residues. Germline V gene sequence: CDR1 SGHRS, CDR2 YFSETQ. CDR3 protein: CASSPAPRGVDYGYTF. The CDR3, as DNA: TGCGCCAGCAGCCCGGCCCCCAGGGGAGTTGACTATGGCTACACCTTC.

This chain joins TRBV5-1 and TRBJ2-7; 11 bases are a match to TRBD2. The CDR3 is 15 residues long. V lost 4 bases, J lost 3 bases, and 6 bases stayed unmatched. Per germline, CDR1 SGHRS and CDR2 YFSETQ. This chain's CDR3 is CASSVLAGAFYEQYF. In DNA, the CDR3 is TGCGCCAGCAGCGTACTAGCGGGGGCTTTCTACGAGCAGTACTTC.

The genes are TRBV10-3 and TRBJ1-2; D is undetermined. In germline, CDR1 is ENHRY, CDR2 SYGVKD. Trimming left V 10 bases short and J 1 base short, with 16 bases between. The CDR3 runs 14 residues. This chain's CDR3 is CATQDGYLNYGYTF. The CDR3 DNA sequence: TGTGCCACGCAAGACGGGTACCTTAACTATGGCTACACCTTC.